This TCR beta chain appears in the sequencing data of a study of graft-versus-host responses after intestinal transplantation. For the study at large: Recipients had transplants, and these were multivisceral, liver-intestinal, or isolated intestinal. Broader study findings: Recipient marrow harbored GvH clones, some of which surfaced first in ileum or blood. There was an association between peak levels of circulating GvH clones and early post-transplant HvG declines.

Using immunoSEQ multiplex PCR, the repertoire was profiled, and TCRdb retains in-frame clones only, with some absent. This sample has about 120,000 clones, with approximately 95% found just once. The germline V and J ends were trimmed by 0 bases and 1 base, with 13 bases remaining between them. CDR1 LGHNA and CDR2 YSLEER come from the germline V gene. The CDR3 has 16 amino acids. Regarding this clone: Its target is not known. Because the CDR3 is missing its conserved closing phenylalanine or tryptophan, this is likely a read error.

This chain uses TRBV4-3 with TRBJ2-7; maybe TRBD2 (5 bases). The sample was unstimulated CD8+ T cells sorted from spleen or lymph node cells, taken before intestinal transplant. The TCR sequence derives from a human donor who received an intestinal transplant. The DNA for the CDR3 is TGCGCCAGCAGCCAAGACGGGGTAGCGAAATCCTACGAGCAGTACCTC. It encodes CASSQDGVAKSYEQYL.